A single sample gave rise to the 24 T cell receptor beta chains below, sequenced in a study of identical twins. In TCRdb, the 5' RACE reads were re-called with MiXCR into one record per CDR3 protein. The table includes nearly 900,000 distinct CDR3 sequences, more than 9% detected once. Another study also made use of these data, one on yellow fever vaccine responses in identical twins.

What was sequenced was PBMCs. Receptor source: a woman aged 18-35 years in good health.

This clonotype showed up just a few times. The J gene is TRBJ2-2, the V gene TRBV29-1; 10 nucleotides agree with TRBD2. The V and J ends lost 5 bases and 1 base, in that order; junction bases with no gene match: 7. The CDR3 covers 16 residues. The germline V gene has CDR1 SQVTM and CDR2 ANQGSEA. In DNA form, the CDR3 reads TGCAGCGTTAAAGCGGGAGGGCCAATGAACACCGGGGAGCTGTTTTTT. This gives the protein CSVKAGGPMNTGELFF.

The chain couples TRBV29-1 to TRBJ2-1; D not resolved. V dropped 3 bases and J dropped 2 bases, with 8 bases sitting between them. Looked up from germline, CDR1 is SQVTM and CDR2 is ANQGSEA. The CDR3 runs 13 residues. Here the CDR3 DNA reads TGCAGCGTTGAGGTCCAAACCTACAATGAGCAGTTCTTC. It is translated as CSVEVQTYNEQFF.

This clonotype has a handful of counts. The chain couples TRBV12-3 or TRBV12-4 to TRBJ2-7, with TRBD2 matching 16 bases. CDR3 length: 19 residues. Trimming removed 0 bases from V and 4 bases from J; junction bases left unmatched: 9. The CDR3 sequence: CASSLAGLAGGPGQYEQYF. The CDR3 bases are TGTGCCAGCAGTTTAGCGGGACTAGCGGGAGGGCCGGGACAGTACGAGCAGTACTTC.

The gene calls are TRBV24-1 and TRBJ2-1; 8 nucleotides align to TRBD2. CDR3 length: 16 residues. The V gene end was trimmed by 0 bases and the J gene end by 4 bases; junction bases not matched to a gene: 4. From germline, CDR1 is KGHDR and CDR2 SFDVKD. The CDR3 coding sequence is TGTGCCACCAGTGATTTGGTGGCTAGCGGGTACAATGAGCAGTTCTTC. It specifies CATSDLVASGYNEQFF.

The chain uses TRBV3-1 and TRBJ2-7; D is unresolved. CDR3 length equals 13 residues. Trimming took 0 bases from V and 6 from J, leaving 9 bases between them. CDR1 and CDR2 (germline): LGHDT, YNNKEL (reference sequence). CDR3 sequence: CASSQEVEGEQYF. The CDR3 DNA reads as TGTGCCAGCAGCCAAGAGGTGGAAGGCGAGCAGTACTTC.

The V gene is TRBV6-5, the J gene TRBJ2-2, with a weak D call TRBD1 (6 bases). The CDR3 runs 16 residues. V was clipped by 2 bases and J by 5 bases, with 15 bases between them. CDR1 and CDR2 from the germline V gene are MNHEY and SVGAGI. The CDR3 region is CASSYGTGRLTGELFF. CDR3 nucleotides: TGTGCCAGCAGTTACGGAACAGGGCGTTTGACCGGGGAGCTGTTTTTT.

This rearrangement joins TRBV12-3 or TRBV12-4 to TRBJ2-7; D might be TRBD1 or TRBD2, each matching 5 bases. The length of the CDR3 is 15 residues. The V and J ends lost 7 bases and 3 bases respectively, with 19 bases between them. The CDR3 protein is CASTPLGGRSYEQYF. In DNA form, the CDR3 reads TGTGCCAGCACCCCACTTGGGGGACGGAGCTACGAGCAGTACTTC.

This clonotype turned up a few times. The rearrangement joins TRBV18 to TRBJ2-1; 9 nucleotides agree with TRBD2. Trimming removed 1 base from V and 6 bases from J; junction bases left unmatched: 4. Germline values: CDR1 KGHSH, CDR2 LQKENI. The CDR3 spans 15 residues. CDR3 sequence: CASSPLAGVANEQFF. The CDR3 DNA follows: TGTGCCAGCTCACCACTAGCGGGAGTCGCCAATGAGCAGTTCTTC.

This clonotype was observed at least ten times. The chain joins TRBV5-6 to TRBJ2-1; 14 bases line up with TRBD2. With V trimmed by 5 bases and J by 7 bases, 5 bases remained unmatched. Germline CDR1 SGHDT, CDR2 YYEEEE. The CDR3 is 15 residues long. CDR3 protein: CASSFGLAGGNEQFF. The CDR3 bases are TGTGCCAGCAGTTTCGGACTAGCGGGAGGTAATGAGCAGTTCTTC.

This clonotype has a count of ten or more. This chain uses TRBV2 with TRBJ2-1; D may correspond to TRBD1 or TRBD2 (5 bases each). The CDR3 runs to 12 residues. Trimming removed 4 bases at V and 4 bases at J, with 5 bases between. CDR1 is SNHLY and CDR2 is FYNNEI in the germline V gene. CDR3 DNA: TGTGCCAGCAGTGGGGGGTACAATGAGCAGTTCTTC. Translated, it gives CASSGGYNEQFF.

The gene calls are TRBV15 and TRBJ2-7; 7 positions match TRBD1. Trimming removed 3 bases from V and 6 bases from J; junction bases left unmatched: 2. CDR1 LNHNV and CDR2 YYDKDF come from the germline V gene (reference sequence). The CDR3 has 12 residues. CDR3 coding DNA: TGTGCCACCAGCAGGACAGGGCGCGAGCAGTACTTC. It specifies CATSRTGREQYF.

This clonotype came up a few times. The chain links TRBV6-1 to TRBJ2-1, with D perhaps being TRBD1 or TRBD2 (6 bases each). This CDR3 spans 13 amino acids. Germline-derived CDR1 and CDR2 are MNHNS and SASEGT. V was trimmed by 6 bases and J by 6 bases, leaving 12 bases between them. CDR3 residues: CASSTEGGNEQFF. CDR3 DNA: TGTGCCAGCAGCACTGAGGGGGGCAATGAGCAGTTCTTC.

The chain carries TRBV6-1 and TRBJ1-5; D is unresolved. Trimming took 1 base from V and 5 from J, leaving 6 bases between them. The germline V gene encodes CDR1 MNHNS and CDR2 SASEGT. The CDR3 length is 13 residues. CDR3 sequence (DNA): TGTGCCAGCAGTGAAGTCGGTTATCAGCCCCAGCATTTT. Translation: CASSEVGYQPQHF.

The table lists this clonotype with a few counts. V gene TRBV7-9 combines with J gene TRBJ2-5, with D perhaps given as TRBD1 or TRBD2 (6 bases each). This CDR3 spans 14 amino acids. The V and J ends lost 3 bases and 5 bases respectively, with 13 bases between them. Per the germline V gene, CDR1 is SEHNR and CDR2 is FQNEAQ (reference sequence). In nucleotides, the CDR3 is TGTGCCAGCAGCTTTTCAGGGGCGGGGGAGACCCAGTACTTC. Protein: CASSFSGAGETQYF.

This clonotype was counted only a few times. The gene calls are TRBV5-5 and TRBJ2-1; D gene ambiguous. CDR3 length: 15 residues. Germline V gives CDR1 SGHKS, CDR2 YYEKEE (reference sequence). V gave up 1 base and J gave up 0 bases, with 8 bases separating them. The CDR3 protein is CASSLTESSYNEQFF. CDR3 in DNA: TGTGCCAGCAGCTTGACAGAAAGCTCCTACAATGAGCAGTTCTTC.

This clonotype was found a few times. The V and J genes are TRBV20-1 and TRBJ2-3; 12 nucleotides line up with TRBD2. V was pared by 3 bases and J by 5 bases, with 9 bases of the junction left unmatched. CDR1 DFQATT and CDR2 SNEGSKA come from the germline V gene (reference sequence). The CDR3 sequence is 16 residues long. Here the CDR3 reads CSARKGLAGSVDTQYF. In DNA, the CDR3 is TGCAGTGCTAGGAAAGGACTAGCGGGGTCGGTAGATACGCAGTATTTT.

The V and J genes are TRBV15 and TRBJ2-5; D is ambiguous. The V and J ends lost 1 base and 5 bases respectively, with 11 bases between them. This CDR3 has 14 residues. From germline, CDR1 is LNHNV and CDR2 YYDKDF (reference sequence). CDR3 DNA sequence: TGTGCCACCAGCAGAGGTTCGAATGGCGAGACCCAGTACTTC. Translated, it gives CATSRGSNGETQYF.

The rearrangement links TRBV20-1 to TRBJ1-1; no clear D. V was shortened by 3 bases and J by 3 bases, with 11 bases between the two germline ends. The CDR3 loop spans 13 amino acids. Germline loops: CDR1 DFQATT, CDR2 SNEGSKA (reference sequence). CDR3 loop: CSARYQTDTEAFF. In DNA, the CDR3 is TGCAGTGCTAGGTACCAGACGGACACTGAAGCTTTCTTT.

This clonotype was seen many times. CDR3 residues: CASSLERGDTQYF. The CDR3 DNA reads as TGTGCCAGCAGCCTGGAGCGGGGGGATACGCAGTATTTT. V is TRBV7-6 and J is TRBJ2-3, with 8 bases matching TRBD2. Unmatched junction bases numbered 4, after V lost 5 bases and J lost 6 bases. The CDR3 sequence is 13 residues long. CDR1 is SGHVS, CDR2 FNYEAQ, per germline.

This clonotype was counted a few times. V usage is TRBV5-1 and J usage is TRBJ2-1; possibly TRBD1 for D (5 bases). Trimming took 3 bases from V and 8 from J, leaving 15 bases between them. Germline CDR1 SGHRS, CDR2 YFSETQ. This CDR3 is 14 amino acids long. The CDR3 DNA follows: TGCGCCAGCAGCTCGCAAGTGCAGGGATATGAGCAGTTCTTC. It translates to CASSSQVQGYEQFF.

This clonotype was picked up many times. The V call is TRBV7-2, the J call TRBJ2-7; D gene ambiguous. This CDR3 is 16 amino acids long. Trimming stripped 3 bases from V and 4 bases from J, with 19 bases between. Germline V gene sequence: CDR1 SGHTA, CDR2 FQGNSA. The DNA for the CDR3 is TGTGCCAGCAGCTTCGCCACTGTTCTTACCGTATACGAGCAGTACTTC. Its translation: CASSFATVLTVYEQYF.

This clonotype came up a few times. Its ends do not fully match the called genes, so a read error is possible. The chain is built from TRBV5-1 and TRBJ2-5, with unresolved D. The germline CDR1 and CDR2 sequences are SGHRS and YFSETQ. This CDR3 comprises 12 residues. CDR3 nucleotide sequence: TGCGCCAGCAACTTGCCGAGGGAGACCCAGTACTTC. Translation gives CASNLPRETQYF.

In this sample, this clonotype turned up many times. The chain is built from TRBV5-6 and TRBJ1-1, with 10 bases fitting TRBD1. CDR1 is SGHDT and CDR2 is YYEEEE in the germline V gene. The CDR3 consists of 15 residues. The trim removed 4 bases at V and 3 bases at J, leaving 6 bases unmatched. The CDR3 is CASSRRQGADTEAFF. The DNA for the CDR3 is TGTGCCAGCAGCCGAAGACAGGGGGCGGACACTGAAGCTTTCTTT.

The chain has TRBV7-9 and TRBJ1-1; 7 bases are shared with TRBD1. V dropped 4 bases and J dropped 2; count of bases not matched to a gene: 10. Germline-derived CDR1 and CDR2 are SEHNR and FQNEAQ (reference sequence). This CDR3 is built from 16 residues. The chain's CDR3 is CASSSATRQGNTEAFF. DNA of the CDR3: TGTGCCAGCAGCTCCGCTACCCGACAGGGTAACACTGAAGCTTTCTTT.